This entry describes one T cell receptor (beta chain). These data originate in a study of T cells after somatic rescue of genetic block. Libraries were prepared by immunoSEQ multiplex PCR; TCRdb keeps only in-frame clonotypes and omits some of them. The sample lists 70,000 or so clones; 92% were seen once. The sample comprised peripheral blood mononuclear cells (PBMCs). The receptor comes from a man in his forties.

CDR3 region: CASIAGGGFDYGYTF. CDR3 nucleotides: TGTGCCAGCATTGCAGGGGGCGGATTTGACTATGGCTACACCTTC. The chain has TRBV28 and TRBJ1-2, with 8 bases aligning to TRBD1. Trimming at V came to 7 bases and at J to 3 bases, leaving 10 bases not matched to a gene. The CDR3 has 15 amino acids. Germline V gene data show CDR1 as MDHEN and CDR2 as SYDVKM.